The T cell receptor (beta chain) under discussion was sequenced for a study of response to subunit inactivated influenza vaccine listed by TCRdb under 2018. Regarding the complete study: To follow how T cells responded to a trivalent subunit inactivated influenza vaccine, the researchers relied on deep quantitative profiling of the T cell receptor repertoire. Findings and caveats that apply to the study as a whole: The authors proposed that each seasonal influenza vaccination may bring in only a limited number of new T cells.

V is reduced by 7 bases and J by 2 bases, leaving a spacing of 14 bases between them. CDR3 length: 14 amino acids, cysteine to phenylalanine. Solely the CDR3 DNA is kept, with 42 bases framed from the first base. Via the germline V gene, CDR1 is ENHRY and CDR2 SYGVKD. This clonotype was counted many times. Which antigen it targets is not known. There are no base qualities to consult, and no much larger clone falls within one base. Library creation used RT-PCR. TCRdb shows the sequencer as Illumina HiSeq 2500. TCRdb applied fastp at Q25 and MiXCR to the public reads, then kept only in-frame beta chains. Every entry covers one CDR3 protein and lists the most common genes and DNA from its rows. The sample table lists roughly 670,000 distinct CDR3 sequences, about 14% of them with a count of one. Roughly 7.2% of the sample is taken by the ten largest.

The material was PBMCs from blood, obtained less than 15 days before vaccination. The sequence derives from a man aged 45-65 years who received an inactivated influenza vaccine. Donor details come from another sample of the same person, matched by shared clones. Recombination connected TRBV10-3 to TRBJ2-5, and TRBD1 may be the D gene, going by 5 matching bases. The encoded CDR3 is CAITRTRSQETQYF. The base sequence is TGTGCCATCACGAGGACACGATCACAAGAGACCCAGTACTTC.